Following are 14 T cell receptor beta chains from one sample sequenced in a study of vaccination effects on CD4 cells after COVID-19. For these receptors, no antigen is known. CD4+ T cells specific for antigen were expanded with viral peptide pools by the ViraFEST assay before sequencing. At the end of 9 to 11 days of culture, CD4+ T cells were isolated. According to PCR results, the person was infected with SARS-CoV-2 between March and December 2020. As their vaccination, participants received two doses of either BNT162b2 or mRNA-1273. TCRdb keeps only in-frame clones here, not all; method: immunoSEQ multiplex PCR. The sample carries roughly 16,000 clones, 65% to 75% recorded once. This sample comprised CD4+ T cells from PBMCs cultured with SARS-CoV-2 spike peptides, obtained after COVID-19 vaccination. The receptors come from a human donor who had a prior SARS-CoV-2 infection.

The chain carries TRBV7-3 and TRBJ2-5; 7 bases match TRBD1. In germline, CDR1 is SGHTA, CDR2 FQGTGA. The J segment lost 5 bases and the V segment lost 5 bases, leaving 5 bases of the junction unmatched. The CDR3 is made up of 13 amino acids. The CDR3, as DNA: TGTGCCAGCAGCCTGGGACAGTTTGAGACCCAGTACTTC. This codes for CASSLGQFETQYF.

The CDR3 sequence is CASSLRGDNEQFF. The CDR3, as DNA: TGTGCCAGCAGTCTGAGGGGGGACAATGAGCAGTTCTTC. The chain recombines TRBV6-5 with TRBJ2-1; D could derive from TRBD1 or TRBD2 (6 bases each). Trimming shortened V by 5 bases and J by 5 bases, and 10 bases separated the two germline ends. This CDR3 region has 13 residues. Germline CDR1 reads MNHEY; CDR2 reads SVGAGI.

The chain couples TRBV2 to TRBJ2-1; TRBD1 agrees at 8 bases. CDR3 length: 14 residues. CDR1 and CDR2 (germline): SNHLY, FYNNEI. The V gene end was trimmed by 4 bases and the J gene end by 1 base; junction bases not matched to a gene: 0. CDR3 bases: TGTGCCAGCAGTGGACAGGGGTCCTACAATGAGCAGTTCTTC. Protein: CASSGQGSYNEQFF.

This chain connects TRBV5-4 to TRBJ1-2, with 8 bases that match TRBD1. Germline assignment: CDR1 SGHNT and CDR2 YYREEE (reference sequence). V dropped 5 bases and J dropped 4; count of bases not matched to a gene: 7. The CDR3 covers 14 residues. CDR3 DNA: TGTGCCAGCAGTCTTTCCGGGACAGGCTATGGCTACACCTTC. Translation gives CASSLSGTGYGYTF.

The chain couples TRBV19 to TRBJ1-5; 7 bases are shared with TRBD1. CDR1 and CDR2 from the germline V gene are LNHDA and SQIVND (reference sequence). The CDR3 has 17 residues. V lost 4 bases, J lost 6 bases, and 15 bases stayed unmatched. This CDR3 reads CASSRSHFGQAPQPQHF. CDR3 nucleotide sequence: TGTGCCAGTAGTAGATCTCACTTCGGACAGGCACCTCAGCCCCAGCATTTT.

The J gene is TRBJ2-1, the V gene TRBV11-2; D is uncertain. The CDR3 has 12 amino acids. Germline-derived CDR1 and CDR2 are SGHAT and FQNNGV. V shed 1 base and J shed 7 bases, with 5 bases lying between them. CDR3 region: CASSLGFNEQFF. The CDR3, as DNA: TGTGCCAGCAGCTTAGGTTTTAATGAGCAGTTCTTC.

This clone was detected once. The V call is TRBV6-1, the J call TRBJ1-1; D is ambiguous. The CDR3 is made up of 13 amino acids. CDR1 and CDR2 from the germline V gene are MNHNS and SASEGT. The V and J ends lost 0 bases and 1 base respectively, with 3 bases between them. CDR3 region: CASSEAGNTEAFF. Here the CDR3 DNA reads TGTGCCAGCAGTGAAGCAGGGAACACTGAAGCTTTCTTT.

The rearrangement uses TRBV19 and TRBJ1-5; D is unclear. CDR1 and CDR2 from the germline V gene are LNHDA and SQIVND (reference sequence). The CDR3 sequence is 13 residues long. Trimming cost V 3 bases and J 4 bases, with 7 bases left between them. The CDR3 region has the DNA TGTGCCAGTAGTATCTCCGTAAATCAGCCCCAGCATTTT. Its translation: CASSISVNQPQHF.

This clone is labeled as medium-sized. This chain uses TRBV6-5 with TRBJ2-3; no clear D gene. Per the germline V gene, CDR1 is MNHEY and CDR2 is SVGAGI. V was shortened by 4 bases and J by 0 bases, with 2 bases between the two germline ends. CDR3 size: 12 residues. CDR3 DNA: TGTGCCAGCAGTTCTAGCACAGATACGCAGTATTTT. This codes for CASSSSTDTQYF.

The genes are TRBV27 and TRBJ2-1; no clear D. Trimming pared 5 bases from V and 10 bases from J, leaving 12 bases between. This CDR3 region has 12 residues. CDR1 MNHEY and CDR2 SMNVEV come from the germline V gene (reference sequence). The CDR3 loop reads CASSRVGGEQFF. CDR3 DNA: TGTGCCAGCAGTAGAGTTGGCGGAGAGCAGTTCTTC.

The rearrangement joins TRBV5-4 to TRBJ2-7; D not certain. Trimming removed 0 bases at V and 3 bases at J, with 13 bases between. This CDR3 comprises 15 residues. Per germline, CDR1 SGHNT and CDR2 YYREEE (reference sequence). The CDR3 here is CASSLGEHEVYEQYF. Here the CDR3 DNA reads TGTGCCAGCAGCTTGGGAGAACACGAAGTCTACGAGCAGTACTTC.

The chain recombines TRBV3-1 (or the pseudogene TRBV3-2) with TRBJ2-4; a weak D match, TRBD1 (5 bases). CDR1 LGHDT and CDR2 YNNKEL come from the germline V gene (reference sequence). There are 16 residues in the CDR3. Trimming left V 0 bases short and J 6 bases short, with 15 bases between. CDR3 residues: CASSQDKLAGINIQYF. The DNA for the CDR3 is TGTGCCAGCAGCCAAGATAAATTGGCAGGGATAAACATTCAGTACTTC.

The chain recombines TRBV5-1 with TRBJ2-3; 11 bases match TRBD2. There are 16 residues in the CDR3. CDR1 and CDR2 from the germline V gene are SGHRS and YFSETQ. With 0 bases clipped from V and 1 base from J, the junction kept 1 base outside the gene matches. The DNA of the CDR3 is TGCGCCAGCAGCTTGGCTAGCGGGGGGCGCACAGATACGCAGTATTTT. Its translation is CASSLASGGRTDTQYF.

CDR3 in amino acids: CASSLEAGTTQYF. In DNA form, the CDR3 reads TGTGCCAGCAGTTTAGAAGCTGGAACTACGCAGTATTTT. V gene TRBV27 combines with J gene TRBJ2-3; D is uncertain. Germline V gives CDR1 MNHEY, CDR2 SMNVEV (reference sequence). This CDR3 region has 13 residues. The V and J ends lost 2 bases and 8 bases respectively, with 11 bases between them.